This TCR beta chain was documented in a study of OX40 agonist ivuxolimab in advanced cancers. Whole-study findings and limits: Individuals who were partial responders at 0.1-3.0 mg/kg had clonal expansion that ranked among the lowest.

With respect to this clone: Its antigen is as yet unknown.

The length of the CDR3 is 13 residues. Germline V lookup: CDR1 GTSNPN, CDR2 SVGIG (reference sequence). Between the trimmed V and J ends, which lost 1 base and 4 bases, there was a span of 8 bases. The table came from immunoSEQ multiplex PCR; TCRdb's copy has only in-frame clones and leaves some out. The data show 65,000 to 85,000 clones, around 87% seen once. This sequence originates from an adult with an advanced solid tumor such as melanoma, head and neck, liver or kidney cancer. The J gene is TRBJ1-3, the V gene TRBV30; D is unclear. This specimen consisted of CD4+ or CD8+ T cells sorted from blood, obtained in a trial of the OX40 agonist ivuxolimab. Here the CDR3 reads CAWSGQVGNTIYF. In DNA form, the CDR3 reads TGTGCCTGGAGTGGCCAAGTCGGAAACACCATATATTTT.